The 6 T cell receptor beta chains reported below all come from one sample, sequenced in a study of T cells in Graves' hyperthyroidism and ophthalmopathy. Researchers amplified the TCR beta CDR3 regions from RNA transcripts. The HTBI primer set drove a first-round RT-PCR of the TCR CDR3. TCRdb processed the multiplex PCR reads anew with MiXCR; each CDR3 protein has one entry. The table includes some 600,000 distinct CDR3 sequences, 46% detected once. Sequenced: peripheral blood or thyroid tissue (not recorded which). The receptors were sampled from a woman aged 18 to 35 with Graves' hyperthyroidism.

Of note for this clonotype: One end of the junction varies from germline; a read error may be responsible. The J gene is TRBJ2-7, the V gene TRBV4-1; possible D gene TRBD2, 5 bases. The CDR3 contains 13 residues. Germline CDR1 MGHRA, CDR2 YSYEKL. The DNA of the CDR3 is TGTGCCAGCAGTTTATCTGAGGGATCCGAGCAGTACTTC. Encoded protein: CASSLSEGSEQYF.

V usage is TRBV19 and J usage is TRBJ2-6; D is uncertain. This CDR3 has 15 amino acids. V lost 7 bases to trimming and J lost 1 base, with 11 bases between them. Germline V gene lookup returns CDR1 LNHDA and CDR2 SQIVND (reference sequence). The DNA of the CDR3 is TGTGCCAGTACCCACCCCTTTTCTGGGGCCAACGTCCTGACTTTC. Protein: CASTHPFSGANVLTF.

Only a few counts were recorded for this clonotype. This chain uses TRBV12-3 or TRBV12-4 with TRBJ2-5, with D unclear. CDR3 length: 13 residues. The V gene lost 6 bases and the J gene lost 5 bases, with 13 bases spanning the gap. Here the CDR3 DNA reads TGTGCCAGCAGCCTCCGCCTTAGGGAGACCCAGTACTTC. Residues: CASSLRLRETQYF.

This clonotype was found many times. CDR3 amino acids: CASSQETPSEQYF. The CDR3 nucleotides read TGTGCCAGCAGCCAAGAAACTCCCTCCGAGCAGTACTTC. This rearrangement joins TRBV14 to TRBJ2-7; D gene unclear. V gave up 0 bases and J gave up 6 bases, with 9 bases separating them. The CDR3 consists of 13 residues. Germline values: CDR1 SGHDN, CDR2 FVKESK.

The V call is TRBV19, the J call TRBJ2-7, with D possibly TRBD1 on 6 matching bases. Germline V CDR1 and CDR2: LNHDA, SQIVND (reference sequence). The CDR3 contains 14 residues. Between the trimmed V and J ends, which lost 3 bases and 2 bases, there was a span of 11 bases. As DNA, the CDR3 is TGTGCCAGTAGTATGCAGGGGTCTGCCTACGAGCAGTACTTC. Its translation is CASSMQGSAYEQYF.

The CDR3 sequence: CASSQDWLANRETQYF. The CDR3 nucleotides are TGTGCCAGCAGCCAAGATTGGTTGGCGAACCGAGAGACCCAGTACTTC. V is TRBV14 and J is TRBJ2-5; no definite D call. CDR1 and CDR2 (germline): SGHDN, FVKESK. The CDR3 loop spans 16 amino acids. Trimming removed 0 bases at V and 4 bases at J, with 15 bases between.